The 20 T cell receptor beta chains below were found in one sample sequenced in a study of blood T cell repertoires in COVID-19. Sequencing was performed with immunoSEQ multiplex PCR; in TCRdb, only in-frame clones are kept and a portion is missing. The sample includes about 170,000 clones, more than 75% of them seen just once. The source material was peripheral blood. The receptors originated from a man aged 50 to 60 who had recovered from COVID-19.

V usage is TRBV28 and J usage is TRBJ1-2, with 10 bases lining up with TRBD1. V shed 2 bases and J 4 bases; nucleotides not matched to a gene: 4. The length of the CDR3 is 15 residues. The germline gives CDR1 MDHEN, CDR2 SYDVKM. CDR3: CASSLGTGVSYGYTF. For the CDR3, the DNA is TGTGCCAGCAGTTTAGGGACAGGGGTGAGCTATGGCTACACCTTC.

This chain joins TRBV21-1 and TRBJ2-1; the table's D call, TRBD2, has no DNA check behind it. TRBV21-1 is recorded as a pseudogene. This CDR3 comprises 19 residues. The CDR3 nucleotides read TGTGCCAGCAGCAAAGGGCAGGGAGGGGTCCTAGCGGGAGTCAATGAGCAGTTCTTC. This translates into CASSKGQGGVLAGVNEQFF.

The V call is TRBV7-2, the J call TRBJ2-3; 11 nucleotides match TRBD2. The CDR3 consists of 15 residues. Germline V gene sequence: CDR1 SGHTA, CDR2 FQGNSA. Trimming removed 3 bases from V and 4 bases from J; junction bases left unmatched: 3. The DNA for the CDR3 is TGTGCCAGCAGCTTTAGCGGGAGGGGGCCAGATACGCAGTATTTT. Protein: CASSFSGRGPDTQYF. Together with reference TRBV7-2 and TRBJ2-3, the CDR3 gives the full variable domain: GAGVSQSPSNKVTEKGKDVELRCDPISGHTALYWYRQSLGQGLEFLIYFQGNSAPDKSGLPSDRFSAERTGGSVSTLTIQRTQQEDSAVYLCASSFSGRGPDTQYFGPGTRLTVL.

The chain carries TRBV7-2 and TRBJ2-3; D is perhaps TRBD2 (5 bases). Trimming removed 4 bases at V and 4 bases at J, with 9 bases between. From germline, CDR1 is SGHTA and CDR2 FQGNSA. The CDR3 totals 13 residues. CDR3 in DNA: TGTGCCAGCAGCTACGGACTTTCAGATACGCAGTATTTT. Its protein is CASSYGLSDTQYF.

This chain links TRBV7-6 with TRBJ2-2, with TRBD2 identical over 12 bases. V gave up 5 bases and J gave up 6 bases; unmatched junction bases: 4. The CDR3 spans 15 residues. The germline V gene has CDR1 SGHVS and CDR2 FNYEAQ. The CDR3 region has the DNA TGTGCCAGCAGCCCCGGACTAGCGGGACCCGGGGAGCTGTTTTTT. Translation: CASSPGLAGPGELFF.

This chain uses TRBV2 with TRBJ2-2; D is possibly TRBD2 (6 bases). The V end was cut by 4 bases, the J end by 4 bases, with 16 bases between. The length of the CDR3 is 16 residues. Germline lookup yields CDR1 SNHLY and CDR2 FYNNEI. CDR3 loop: CASSAGGVLSTGELFF. In DNA form, the CDR3 reads TGTGCCAGCAGTGCAGGAGGGGTCCTTAGCACCGGGGAGCTGTTTTTT. The complete variable domain, with remaining parts taken from reference TRBV2 and TRBJ2-2, reads EPEVTQTPSHQVTQMGQEVILRCVPISNHLYFYWYRQILGQKVEFLVSFYNNEISEKSEIFDDQFSVERPDGSNFTLKIRSTKLEDSAMYFCASSAGGVLSTGELFFGEGSRLTVL.

The chain combines TRBV5-1 with TRBJ1-2; 7 positions match TRBD1. J gave up 5 bases and V 4 bases, and 8 bases lay outside the gene matches. The CDR3 runs 14 residues. Germline CDR1 SGHRS, CDR2 YFSETQ. The CDR3 loop is CASSKGDSHYGYTF. CDR3 sequence (DNA): TGCGCCAGCAGCAAGGGGGACAGTCATTATGGCTACACCTTC.

The chain has TRBV5-4 and TRBJ2-5; unclear D gene. The CDR3 contains 13 residues. Germline loops: CDR1 SGHNT, CDR2 YYREEE (reference sequence). With 1 base removed from V and 1 base from J, the gap between germline ends came to 5 bases. The CDR3 nucleotides read TGTGCCAGCAGCTTGCAGTTCCAAGAGACCCAGTACTTC. It encodes CASSLQFQETQYF.

The gene calls are TRBV7-2 and TRBJ2-3, with 12 bases aligning to TRBD2. V trimming: 1 base; J trimming: 5 bases; junction bases outside the gene matches: 13. The germline gives CDR1 SGHTA, CDR2 FQGNSA. CDR3 size: 19 residues. CDR3 nucleotides: TGTGCCAGCAGCTTAGTCGGCTTGACTAGCGGGAGTCGGAGAGATACGCAGTATTTT. Protein sequence: CASSLVGLTSGSRRDTQYF.

The count of this clone is one. In DNA form, the CDR3 reads TGTGCCAGCAGCTTCGAGGGAAACTATGGCTACACCTTC. Protein sequence: CASSFEGNYGYTF. The chain joins TRBV7-9 to TRBJ1-2; D is undetermined. Germline CDR1 SEHNR, CDR2 FQNEAQ (reference sequence). V lost 3 bases to trimming and J lost 2 bases, with 7 bases between them. The CDR3 totals 13 residues.

V usage is TRBV7-8 and J usage is TRBJ1-5; weak D call: TRBD1 (5 bases). Between the trimmed V and J ends, which lost 6 bases and 0 bases, there was a span of 12 bases. The CDR3 consists of 15 residues. Germline V gene sequence: CDR1 SGHVS, CDR2 FQNEAQ. CDR3 sequence reads: CASSFRGASNQPQHF. DNA of the CDR3: TGTGCCAGCAGTTTTCGTGGGGCTAGCAATCAGCCCCAGCATTTT.

This chain connects TRBV19 to TRBJ2-3; 7 bases align to TRBD2. Per the germline V gene, CDR1 is LNHDA and CDR2 is SQIVND (reference sequence). CDR3 length: 14 residues. V shed 5 bases and J 0 bases; nucleotides not matched to a gene: 2. The CDR3 sequence is CASSLAGSTDTQYF. The CDR3 DNA reads TGTGCCAGTAGTTTAGCGGGTAGCACAGATACGCAGTATTTT.

This CDR3 reads CASSFASEDGYTF. CDR3 DNA sequence: TGTGCCAGCAGCTTCGCCTCAGAGGATGGCTACACCTTC. The chain employs TRBV7-9 and TRBJ1-2; D gene ambiguous. V lost 3 bases, J lost 6 bases, and 11 bases lay in between. Germline V gene lookup returns CDR1 SEHNR and CDR2 FQNEAQ (reference sequence). The CDR3 covers 13 residues.

As for this clone: The sample has other DNA sequences that encode this CDR3 too. The rearrangement joins TRBV7-9 to TRBJ1-2, with 9 bases aligning to TRBD1. The CDR3 is made up of 13 amino acids. Trimming removed 3 bases from V and 4 bases from J; junction bases left unmatched: 0. CDR1 and CDR2 from the germline V gene are SEHNR and FQNEAQ (reference sequence). The CDR3 DNA reads TGTGCCAGCAGCTTGGGACAGGGCTATGGCTACACCTTC. Its protein product is CASSLGQGYGYTF. The complete variable domain, with remaining parts taken from reference TRBV7-9 and TRBJ1-2, reads DTGVSQNPRHKITKRGQNVTFRCDPISEHNRLYWYRQTLGQGPEFLTYFQNEAQLEKSRLLSDRFSAERPKGSFSTLEIQRTEQGDSAMYLCASSLGQGYGYTFGSGTRLTVV.

This clone occurred once. The chain combines TRBV14 with TRBJ1-4; TRBD1 agrees at 7 bases. V dropped 3 bases and J dropped 3; count of bases not matched to a gene: 7. The CDR3 sequence is 16 residues long. Germline V CDR1 and CDR2: SGHDN, FVKESK. For the CDR3, the DNA is TGTGCCAGCAGCCATGGGGACAGCCGAGCTAATGAAAAACTGTTTTTT. Amino acid sequence: CASSHGDSRANEKLFF.

The J gene is TRBJ2-7, the V gene TRBV27; 7 bases are a match to TRBD2. This CDR3 has 16 amino acids. Germline V gene sequence: CDR1 MNHEY, CDR2 SMNVEV (reference sequence). J lost 1 base, V lost 3 bases, and 9 bases had no gene match. The CDR3 loop is CASSLKRGVVSYEQYF. The CDR3 bases are TGTGCCAGCAGTTTGAAACGGGGGGTCGTGTCCTACGAGCAGTACTTC.

Only a few counts were recorded for this clone. The CDR3 reads CASSQYTGELFF. DNA for the CDR3: TGCGCCAGCAGCCAATACACCGGGGAGCTGTTTTTT. The genes are TRBV5-1 and TRBJ2-2; D remains ambiguous. CDR3 size: 12 residues. V was trimmed by 4 bases and J by 3 bases, leaving 4 bases between them. Germline CDR1 reads SGHRS; CDR2 reads YFSETQ.

The V and J genes are TRBV19 and TRBJ2-5, with a tentative D call TRBD2 (6 bases). V lost 5 bases and J lost 5, with 24 bases in between. Germline CDR1 and CDR2: LNHDA and SQIVND (reference sequence). The CDR3 consists of 17 residues. CDR3 sequence: CASSSLWQERRGETQYF. In nucleotides, the CDR3 is TGTGCCAGTAGTTCTTTATGGCAGGAGCGTCGGGGGGAGACCCAGTACTTC.

The chain recombines TRBV4-1 with TRBJ2-7; 13 bases are a match to TRBD2. Germline V CDR1 and CDR2: MGHRA, YSYEKL. J was trimmed by 6 bases and V by 4 bases; bases with no gene match: 15. The CDR3 runs to 18 residues. The CDR3 protein is CASSLGTSGAVSTGEQYF. CDR3 DNA: TGCGCCAGCAGCCTCGGGACTAGCGGGGCCGTATCAACAGGCGAGCAGTACTTC.

This rearrangement joins TRBV27 to TRBJ2-7; 9 nucleotides line up with TRBD2. This CDR3 has 14 residues. Germline V lookup: CDR1 MNHEY, CDR2 SMNVEV (reference sequence). The J segment lost 5 bases and the V segment lost 6 bases, leaving 8 bases of the junction unmatched. As DNA, the CDR3 is TGTGCCAGCAGCTCTTTTGCGGGAGGGAACGAGCAGTACTTC. Its protein is CASSSFAGGNEQYF.